Shown below are 4 T cell receptor beta chains from a single sample sequenced in a study of T cell repertoires in cytomegalovirus infection. Via MiXCR, TCRdb re-called the reads, giving one row per CDR3 protein. The table shows under 600,000 distinct CDR3 sequences, with 16% occurring only once. The sequencing sample was made of CD8+ T cells from PBMCs. The receptors come from a human donor in good health (CMV status not recorded). Some clones in this sample may be carry-over from other donors' samples.

The table lists this clonotype with many counts. This CDR3 is CASSPITTRITLEQYF. The DNA of the CDR3 is TGTGCCAGCAGTCCCATTACTACCAGGATCACCCTCGAGCAGTACTTC. The chain uses TRBV6-1 and TRBJ2-7; D is uncertain. V lost 5 bases and J 6 bases, leaving 23 bases between the germline ends. This CDR3 is 16 amino acids long. CDR1 is MNHNS and CDR2 is SASEGT in the germline V gene.

This chain connects TRBV28 to TRBJ2-2; 8 positions agree with TRBD2. With 7 bases clipped from V and 6 bases from J, the junction kept 4 bases outside the gene matches. The CDR3 has 13 residues. Per the germline V gene, CDR1 is MDHEN and CDR2 is SYDVKM. CDR3 DNA: TGTGCCAGCAATCGACTAGCGTCCGGGGAGCTGTTTTTT. This sequence encodes CASNRLASGELFF.

The chain has TRBV19 and TRBJ1-2, with TRBD1 matching over 9 bases. V trimming: 7 bases; J trimming: 8 bases; junction bases outside the gene matches: 11. The CDR3 spans 14 residues. Germline lookup yields CDR1 LNHDA and CDR2 SQIVND (reference sequence). The CDR3 sequence is CASTHPLTGGGYTF. Written as DNA, the CDR3 is TGTGCCAGTACCCATCCCCTGACAGGGGGAGGCTACACCTTC.

The chain links TRBV28 to TRBJ2-1, with D tentatively TRBD2 (5 bases). This CDR3 is 15 amino acids long. Germline V CDR1 and CDR2: MDHEN, SYDVKM. Trimming left V 6 bases short and J 0 bases short, with 12 bases between. DNA of the CDR3: TGTGCCAGCAGGGCGGCGGGCTCCTCCTACAATGAGCAGTTCTTC. Protein product: CASRAAGSSYNEQFF.